This T cell receptor (beta chain) was sequenced for a study of blood T cell repertoires in COVID-19. Looking at the study overall: PBMCs, B-cell-depleted T cells, or T cells were the source of the cDNA or gDNA that made up the material.

The V end lost 4 bases, the J end lost 3 bases, and 10 bases lay between the germline ends. Germline CDR1 and CDR2: SGHTS and YDEGEE. CDR3 length: 13 amino acids. Grouping used clinical history reported by participants in a survey and questionnaire. Clones were sequenced by immunoSEQ multiplex PCR, and TCRdb holds only the in-frame ones, with some missing. The repertoire has more than 300,000 clones, 70% to 90% of them found once; the top ten carry approximately 1.2%. Source material: PBMCs or T cells enriched from blood (not recorded which). The chain is built from TRBV5-8 and TRBJ1-2; D is ambiguous. This receptor was taken from a woman aged 18-29 years who had recovered from COVID-19. DNA for the CDR3: TGTGCCAGCAGCACACCGGGTCACTATGGCTACACCTTC. Translation: CASSTPGHYGYTF.